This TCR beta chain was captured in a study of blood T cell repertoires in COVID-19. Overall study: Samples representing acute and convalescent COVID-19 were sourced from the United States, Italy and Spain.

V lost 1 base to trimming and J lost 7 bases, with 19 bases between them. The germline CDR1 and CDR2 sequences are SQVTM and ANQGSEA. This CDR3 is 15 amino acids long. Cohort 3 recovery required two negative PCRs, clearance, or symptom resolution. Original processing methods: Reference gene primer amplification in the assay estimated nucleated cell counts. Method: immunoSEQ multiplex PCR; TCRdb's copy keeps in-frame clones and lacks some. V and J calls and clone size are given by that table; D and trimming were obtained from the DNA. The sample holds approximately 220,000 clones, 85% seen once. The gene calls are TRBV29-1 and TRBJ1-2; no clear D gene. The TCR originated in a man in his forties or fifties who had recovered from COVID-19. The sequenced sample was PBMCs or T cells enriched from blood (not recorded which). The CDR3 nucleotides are TGCAGCGTTGAAGCTGGAGGACGGCAGCCGGGTGGCTACACCTTC. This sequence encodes CSVEAGGRQPGGYTF.